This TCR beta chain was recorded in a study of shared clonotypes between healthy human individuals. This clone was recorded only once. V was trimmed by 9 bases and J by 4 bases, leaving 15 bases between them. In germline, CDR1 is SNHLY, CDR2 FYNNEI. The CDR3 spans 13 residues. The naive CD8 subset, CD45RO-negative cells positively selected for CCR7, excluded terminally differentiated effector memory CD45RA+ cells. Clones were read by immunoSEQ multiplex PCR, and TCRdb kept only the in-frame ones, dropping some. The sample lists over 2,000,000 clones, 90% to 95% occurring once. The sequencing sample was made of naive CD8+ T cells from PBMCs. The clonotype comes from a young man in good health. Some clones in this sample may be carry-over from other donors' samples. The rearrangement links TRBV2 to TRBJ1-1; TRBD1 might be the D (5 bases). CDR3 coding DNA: TGTGCCAGTCGACCGGGGGGGATCACTGAAGCTTTCTTT. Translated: CASRPGGITEAFF. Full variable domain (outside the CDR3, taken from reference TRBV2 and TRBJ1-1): EPEVTQTPSHQVTQMGQEVILRCVPISNHLYFYWYRQILGQKVEFLVSFYNNEISEKSEIFDDQFSVERPDGSNFTLKIRSTKLEDSAMYFCASRPGGITEAFFGQGTRLTVV.